This TCR beta chain stems from a study of shared clonotypes between healthy human individuals. Under the authors' procedure: Quality scores were absent from the junction-only immunoSEQ sequences, so filtering differed. Assay used: immunoSEQ multiplex PCR; TCRdb lists only in-frame clones, some missing. The V and J calls and the clone size are those of that table, but D and trimming were determined from the DNA. The sample holds approximately 640,000 clones, about 92% seen once. Study-wide findings and caveats: At large depth, rarefaction still showed sorted-subset sequencing to be incomplete.

Healthy and HIV-negative, the adult donors had no recent acute infections or vaccinations. All donors were Caucasian adults living in Nashville, Tennessee. Comments on this clone: Antigen specificity is unknown.

The CDR3 sequence is 16 residues long. Germline CDR1 reads MNHEY; CDR2 reads SVGAGI. The V end was cut by 0 bases, the J end by 4 bases, with 13 bases between. The sequenced sample was memory CD8+ T cells from PBMCs. Subset denoted: CD45RO+ cells pooled with CCR7-negative TemRA cells. V usage is TRBV6-5 and J usage is TRBJ2-1; D is uncertain. This receptor was obtained from a man younger than 35 in good health. Some clones in this sample may be carry-over from other donors' samples. As DNA, the CDR3 is TGTGCCAGCAGTTACTCGACTTCCAGCCAGTACAATGAGCAGTTCTTC. Translating gives CASSYSTSSQYNEQFF.